This record looks at one TCR beta chain sequence and its context. This record belongs to a study of T cell responses to AZD1222 COVID-19 vaccine. CDR3 length: 15 residues. Germline V lookup: CDR1 SGDLS, CDR2 YYNGEE. Unmatched junction bases numbered 4, after V lost 3 bases and J lost 1 base. Profiling relied on immunoSEQ multiplex PCR, and the TCRdb table lists in-frame clones only, not all of them. Seen here are 85,000 to 100,000 clones, about 89% observed once, and the top ten hold 6.5% to 10%. Sample: peripheral blood, taken 28 days after the second AZD1222 dose. The chain has TRBV9 and TRBJ1-5; 7 bases agree with TRBD1. This TCR was recovered from an adult who received the AZD1222 COVID-19 vaccine. The CDR3 DNA reads TGTGCCAGCAGCGCGACAGGGACGAGCAATCAGCCCCAGCATTTT. This codes for CASSATGTSNQPQHF.